This T cell receptor beta chain was sequenced for a study of CD8+ T cells in alopecia areata. Described treatment: oral pan-JAK inhibitor, 5-10 mg twice daily. This clone has only one observation. This CDR3 region has 14 residues. V lost 5 bases to trimming and J lost 9 bases; unmatched junction nucleotides: 10. CDR1 and CDR2 (germline): SGHNT, YYREEE (reference sequence). Sequencing templates came from extracted RNA that was reverse transcribed into cDNA. The repertoire was sequenced with immunoSEQ multiplex PCR; TCRdb's copy has only in-frame clones and lacks some. Among about 120,000 clones, about 50% were seen once, and the ten largest hold approximately 0.46%.

This material consisted of CD4+ T cells sorted from blood, taken at week 4, from a patient treated with tofacitinib. This receptor was taken from a human donor with alopecia areata. This chain connects TRBV5-4 to TRBJ2-1; the match to TRBD1 covers 8 bases. The CDR3 bases are TGTGCCAGCAGTTATTCCGGGACAGGCCGTGAGCAGTTCTTC. This sequence encodes CASSYSGTGREQFF.